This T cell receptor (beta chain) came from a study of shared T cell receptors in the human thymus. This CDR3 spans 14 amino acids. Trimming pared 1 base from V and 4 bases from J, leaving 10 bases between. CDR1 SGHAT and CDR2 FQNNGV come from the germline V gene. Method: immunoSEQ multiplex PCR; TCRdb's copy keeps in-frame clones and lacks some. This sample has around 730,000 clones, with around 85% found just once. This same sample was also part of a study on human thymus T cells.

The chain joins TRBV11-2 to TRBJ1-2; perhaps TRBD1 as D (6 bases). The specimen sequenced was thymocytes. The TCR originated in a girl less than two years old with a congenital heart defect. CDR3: CASSLAGQIYGYTF. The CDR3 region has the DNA TGTGCCAGCAGCTTAGCTGGACAGATCTATGGCTACACCTTC.